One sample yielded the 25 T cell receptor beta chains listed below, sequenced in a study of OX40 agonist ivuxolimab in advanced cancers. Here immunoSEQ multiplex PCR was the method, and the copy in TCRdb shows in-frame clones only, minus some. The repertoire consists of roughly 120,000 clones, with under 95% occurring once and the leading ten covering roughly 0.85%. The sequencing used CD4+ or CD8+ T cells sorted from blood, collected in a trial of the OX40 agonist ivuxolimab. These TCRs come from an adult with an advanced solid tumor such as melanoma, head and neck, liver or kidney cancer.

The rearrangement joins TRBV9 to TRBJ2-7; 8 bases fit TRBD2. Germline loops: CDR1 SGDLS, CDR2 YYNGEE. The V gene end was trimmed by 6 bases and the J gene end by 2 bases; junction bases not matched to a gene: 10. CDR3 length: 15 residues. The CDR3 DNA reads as TGTGCCAGCACCCCGCGGGGGGACCCCGCCTACGAGCAGTACTTC. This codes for CASTPRGDPAYEQYF.

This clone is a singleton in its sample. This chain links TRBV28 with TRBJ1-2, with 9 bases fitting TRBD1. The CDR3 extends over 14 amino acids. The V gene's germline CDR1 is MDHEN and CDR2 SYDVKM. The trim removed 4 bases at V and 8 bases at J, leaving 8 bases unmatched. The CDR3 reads CASSSLDRGGGYTF. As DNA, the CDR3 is TGTGCCAGCAGTTCCCTGGACAGGGGAGGCGGCTACACCTTC.

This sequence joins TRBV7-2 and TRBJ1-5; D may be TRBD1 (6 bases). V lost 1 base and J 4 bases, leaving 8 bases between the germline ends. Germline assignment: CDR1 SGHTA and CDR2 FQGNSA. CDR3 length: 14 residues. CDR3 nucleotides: TGTGCCAGCAGCTTAGAAAGGGGGAATCAGCCCCAGCATTTT. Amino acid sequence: CASSLERGNQPQHF.

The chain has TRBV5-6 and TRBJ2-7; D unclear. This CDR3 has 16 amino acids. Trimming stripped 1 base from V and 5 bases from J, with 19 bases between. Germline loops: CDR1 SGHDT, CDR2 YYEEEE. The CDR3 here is CASSLRFPFKMDEQYF. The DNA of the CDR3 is TGTGCCAGCAGCTTGAGGTTCCCGTTCAAAATGGACGAGCAGTACTTC.

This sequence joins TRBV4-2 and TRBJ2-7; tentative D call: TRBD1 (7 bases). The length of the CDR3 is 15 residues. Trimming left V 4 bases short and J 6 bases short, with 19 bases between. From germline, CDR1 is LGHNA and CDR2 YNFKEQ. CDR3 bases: TGTGCCAGCAGCCCTACCGGGAGCCCAGGGGGCGAGCAGTACTTC. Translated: CASSPTGSPGGEQYF.

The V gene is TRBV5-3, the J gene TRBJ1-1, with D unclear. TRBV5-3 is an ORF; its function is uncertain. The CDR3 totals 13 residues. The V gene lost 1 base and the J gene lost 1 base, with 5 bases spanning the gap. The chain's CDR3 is CARSLNKNTEAFF. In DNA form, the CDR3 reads TGTGCCAGAAGCTTGAATAAGAACACTGAAGCTTTCTTT.

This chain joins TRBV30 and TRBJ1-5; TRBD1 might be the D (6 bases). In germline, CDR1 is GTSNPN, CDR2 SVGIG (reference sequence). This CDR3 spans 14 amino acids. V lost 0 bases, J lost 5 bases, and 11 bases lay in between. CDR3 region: CAWSVLAGDQPQHF. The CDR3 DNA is TGTGCCTGGAGTGTACTGGCAGGGGATCAGCCCCAGCATTTT.

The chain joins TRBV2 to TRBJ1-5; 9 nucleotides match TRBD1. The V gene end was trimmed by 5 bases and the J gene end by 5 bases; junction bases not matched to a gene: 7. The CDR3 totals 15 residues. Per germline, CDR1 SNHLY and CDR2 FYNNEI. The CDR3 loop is CASSRGQGTYQPQHF. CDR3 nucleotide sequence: TGTGCCAGCAGTCGCGGACAGGGGACCTATCAGCCCCAGCATTTT.

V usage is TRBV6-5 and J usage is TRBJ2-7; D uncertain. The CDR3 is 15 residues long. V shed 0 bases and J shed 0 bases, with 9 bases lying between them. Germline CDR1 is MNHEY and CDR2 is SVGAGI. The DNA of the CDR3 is TGTGCCAGCAGTTACTCAGACTTGGGCTCCTACGAGCAGTACTTC. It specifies CASSYSDLGSYEQYF.

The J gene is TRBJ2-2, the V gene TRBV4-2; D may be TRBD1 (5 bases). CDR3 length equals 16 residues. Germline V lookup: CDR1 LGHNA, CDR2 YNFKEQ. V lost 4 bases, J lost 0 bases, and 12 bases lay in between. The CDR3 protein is CASSLRQPANTGELFF. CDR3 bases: TGTGCCAGCAGCCTCCGACAGCCCGCGAACACCGGGGAGCTGTTTTTT.

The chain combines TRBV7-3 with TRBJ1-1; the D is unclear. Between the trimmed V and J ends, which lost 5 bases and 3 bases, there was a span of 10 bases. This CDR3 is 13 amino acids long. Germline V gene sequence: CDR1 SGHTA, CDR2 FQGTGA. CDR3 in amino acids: CASSASRDTEAFF. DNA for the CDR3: TGTGCCAGCAGCGCCAGCCGGGACACTGAAGCTTTCTTT.

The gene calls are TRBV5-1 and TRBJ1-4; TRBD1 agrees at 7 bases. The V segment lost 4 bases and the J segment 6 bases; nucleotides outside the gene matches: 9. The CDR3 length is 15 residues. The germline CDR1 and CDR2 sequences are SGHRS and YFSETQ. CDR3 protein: CASSRRGTEDEKLFF. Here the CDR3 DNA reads TGCGCCAGCAGCCGCCGAGGGACAGAGGATGAAAAACTGTTTTTT.

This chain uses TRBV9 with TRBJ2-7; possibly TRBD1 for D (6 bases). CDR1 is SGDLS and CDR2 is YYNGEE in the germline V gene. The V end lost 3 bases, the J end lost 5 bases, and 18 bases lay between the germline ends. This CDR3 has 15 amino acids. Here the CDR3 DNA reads TGTGCCAGCAGCGCCAGCTCGGGCAGGGGACACGAGCAGTACTTC. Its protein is CASSASSGRGHEQYF.

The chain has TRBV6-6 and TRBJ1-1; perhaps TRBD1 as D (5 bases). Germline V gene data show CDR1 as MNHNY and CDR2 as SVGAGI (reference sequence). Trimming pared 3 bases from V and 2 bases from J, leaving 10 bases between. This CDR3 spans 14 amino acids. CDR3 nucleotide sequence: TGTGCCAGCAGTTATAACGACAGAAACACTGAAGCTTTCTTT. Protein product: CASSYNDRNTEAFF.

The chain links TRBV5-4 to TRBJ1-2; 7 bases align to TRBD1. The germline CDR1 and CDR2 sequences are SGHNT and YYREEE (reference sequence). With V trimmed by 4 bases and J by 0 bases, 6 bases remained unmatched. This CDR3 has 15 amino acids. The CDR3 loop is CASSTRTGSNYGYTF. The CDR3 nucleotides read TGTGCCAGCAGCACACGGACAGGCTCTAACTATGGCTACACCTTC.

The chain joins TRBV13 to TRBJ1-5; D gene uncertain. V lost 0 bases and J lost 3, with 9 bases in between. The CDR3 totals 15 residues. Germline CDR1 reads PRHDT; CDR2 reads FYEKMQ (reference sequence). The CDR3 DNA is TGTGCCAGCAGCTTAGGACGGGAGAACAATCAGCCCCAGCATTTT. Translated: CASSLGRENNQPQHF.

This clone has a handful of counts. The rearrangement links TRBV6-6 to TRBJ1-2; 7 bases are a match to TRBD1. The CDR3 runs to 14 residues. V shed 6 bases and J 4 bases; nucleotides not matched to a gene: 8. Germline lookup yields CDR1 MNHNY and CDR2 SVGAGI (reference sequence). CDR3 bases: TGTGCCAGCAGCCCTGGGACAGACGTCTATGGCTACACCTTC. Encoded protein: CASSPGTDVYGYTF.

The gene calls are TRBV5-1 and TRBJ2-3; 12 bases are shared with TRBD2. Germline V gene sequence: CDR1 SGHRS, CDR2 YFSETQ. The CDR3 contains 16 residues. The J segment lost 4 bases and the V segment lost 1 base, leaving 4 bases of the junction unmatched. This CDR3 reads CASSLRTSGNPDTQYF. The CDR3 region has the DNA TGCGCCAGCAGCTTGAGGACTAGCGGGAACCCAGATACGCAGTATTTT.

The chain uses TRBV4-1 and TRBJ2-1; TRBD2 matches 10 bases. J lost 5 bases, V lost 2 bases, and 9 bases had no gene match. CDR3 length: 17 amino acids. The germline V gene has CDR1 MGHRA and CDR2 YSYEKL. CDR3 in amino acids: CASSQSKGLAVNNEQFF. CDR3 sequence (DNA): TGCGCCAGCAGCCAATCTAAAGGACTAGCGGTGAACAATGAGCAGTTCTTC.

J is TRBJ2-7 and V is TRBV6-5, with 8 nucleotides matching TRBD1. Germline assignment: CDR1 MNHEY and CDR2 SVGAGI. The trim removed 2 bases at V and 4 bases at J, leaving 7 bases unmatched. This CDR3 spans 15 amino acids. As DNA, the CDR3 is TGTGCCAGCAGTTACGCAACCGGGACAGGTTACGAGCAGTACTTC. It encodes CASSYATGTGYEQYF.

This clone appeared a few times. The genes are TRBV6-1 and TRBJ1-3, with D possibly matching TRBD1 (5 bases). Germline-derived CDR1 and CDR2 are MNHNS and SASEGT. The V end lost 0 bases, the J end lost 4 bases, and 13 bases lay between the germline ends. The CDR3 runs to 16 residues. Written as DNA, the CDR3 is TGTGCCAGCAGTGAAGCGGGGGGTATCACGGGAAACACCATATATTTT. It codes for CASSEAGGITGNTIYF.

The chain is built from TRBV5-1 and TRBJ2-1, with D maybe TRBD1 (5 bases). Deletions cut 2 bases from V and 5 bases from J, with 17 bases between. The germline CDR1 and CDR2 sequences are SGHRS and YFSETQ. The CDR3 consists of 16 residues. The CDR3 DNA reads TGCGCCAGCAGCTTAGCCTACAGTCAGGGCGACAATGAGCAGTTCTTC. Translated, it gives CASSLAYSQGDNEQFF.

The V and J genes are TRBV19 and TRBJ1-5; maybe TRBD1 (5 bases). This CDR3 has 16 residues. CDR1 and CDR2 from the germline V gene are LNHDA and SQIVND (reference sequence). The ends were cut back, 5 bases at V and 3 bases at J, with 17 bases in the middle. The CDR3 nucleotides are TGTGCCAGTAGTTTTATTACGGGGGGATCCAATCAGCCCCAGCATTTT. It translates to CASSFITGGSNQPQHF. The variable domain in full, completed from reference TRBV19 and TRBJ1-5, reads DGGITQSPKYLFRKEGQNVTLSCEQNLNHDAMYWYRQDPGQGLRLIYYSQIVNDFQKGDIAEGYSVSREKKESFPLTVTSAQKNPTAFYLCASSFITGGSNQPQHFGDGTRLSIL.

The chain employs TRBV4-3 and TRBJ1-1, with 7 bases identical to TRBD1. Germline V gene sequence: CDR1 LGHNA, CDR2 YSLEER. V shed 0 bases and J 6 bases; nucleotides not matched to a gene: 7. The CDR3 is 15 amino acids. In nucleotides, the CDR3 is TGCGCCAGCAGCCAAGAGGGGACAGTGGGGGCTGAAGCTTTCTTT. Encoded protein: CASSQEGTVGAEAFF.

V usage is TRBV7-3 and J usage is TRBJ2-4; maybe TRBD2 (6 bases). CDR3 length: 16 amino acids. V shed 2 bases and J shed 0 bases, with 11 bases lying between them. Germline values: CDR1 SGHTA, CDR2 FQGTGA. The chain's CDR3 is CASSLGGGIAKNIQYF. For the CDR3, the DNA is TGTGCCAGCAGCTTAGGTGGGGGGATAGCCAAAAACATTCAGTACTTC.